Following are 13 T cell receptor beta chains from one sample sequenced in a study of T cell changes during pregnancy in multiple sclerosis. Sequenced by immunoSEQ multiplex PCR; TCRdb stores in-frame clones only, minus some. This table holds some 77,000 clones, approximately 94% found once. This specimen was peripheral blood, taken after pregnancy. The receptor source for this set is a female donor in good health, enrolled as a control in a pregnancy study.

The rearrangement links TRBV4-2 to TRBJ2-5; no clear D gene. Per the germline V gene, CDR1 is LGHNA and CDR2 is YNFKEQ. This CDR3 region has 13 residues. Deletions cut 3 bases from V and 3 bases from J, with 8 bases between. The chain's CDR3 is CASSQSTEETQYF. The CDR3 bases are TGTGCCAGCAGCCAGAGTACGGAAGAGACCCAGTACTTC.

The V gene is TRBV19, the J gene TRBJ2-1; D remains ambiguous. Germline-derived CDR1 and CDR2 are LNHDA and SQIVND (reference sequence). The CDR3 loop spans 12 amino acids. Trimming pared 10 bases from V and 11 bases from J, leaving 18 bases between. The CDR3 DNA reads as TGTGCCACCCAAGACTCGAGACTGAAGCAGTTCTTC. Amino acid sequence: CATQDSRLKQFF.

The rearrangement uses TRBV15 and TRBJ2-3; perhaps TRBD1 as D (5 bases). Trimming took off 3 bases at V and 4 bases at J, with 11 bases between the two ends. Germline V gene data show CDR1 as LNHNV and CDR2 as YYDKDF (reference sequence). This CDR3 spans 14 amino acids. CDR3 in amino acids: CATSSPLGADTQYF. DNA of the CDR3: TGTGCCACCAGCAGTCCCTTAGGGGCAGATACGCAGTATTTT.

This chain links TRBV6-5 with TRBJ2-1; 7 nucleotides line up with TRBD2. The CDR3 has 13 residues. Trimming took 11 bases from V and 2 from J; bases not matched to a gene: 6. CDR1 is MNHEY, CDR2 SVGAGI, per germline. The CDR3 spells CASGGGPYNEQFF. The CDR3 DNA reads TGTGCCTCAGGCGGGGGACCCTACAATGAGCAGTTCTTC.

The J gene is TRBJ2-7, the V gene TRBV28, with 8 bases matching TRBD2. The V segment lost 6 bases and the J segment 2 bases; nucleotides outside the gene matches: 6. This CDR3 comprises 14 residues. The germline CDR1 and CDR2 sequences are MDHEN and SYDVKM. As DNA, the CDR3 is TGTGCCAGCAGACCCATAGCGGGAACCTACGAGCAGTACTTC. Translating gives CASRPIAGTYEQYF.

The genes are TRBV2 and TRBJ1-4, with D uncertain. Germline assignment: CDR1 SNHLY and CDR2 FYNNEI. The CDR3 loop spans 15 amino acids. The V end lost 2 bases, the J end lost 8 bases, and 15 bases lay between the germline ends. The CDR3 DNA is TGTGCCAGCAGTGAAACGGGAGCCGATCAGGAAAAACTGTTTTTT. The encoded protein is CASSETGADQEKLFF.

In nucleotides, the CDR3 is TGCGCCAGCAGCCAAGAATGGTTTGAGACAGGGGGGATGAACACTGAAGCTTTCTTT. Translated: CASSQEWFETGGMNTEAFF. This sequence joins TRBV4-1 and TRBJ1-1; 9 bases match TRBD1. The CDR3 is 19 residues long. The germline V gene has CDR1 MGHRA and CDR2 YSYEKL. Losses at the gene ends were 0 bases for V and 0 bases for J; bases not matched to a gene: 11.

With regard to this clone: The sample has other DNA sequences that encode this CDR3 too. The chain is built from TRBV6-5 and TRBJ2-7; 11 bases line up with TRBD2. The CDR3 has 15 residues. The V gene end was trimmed by 7 bases and the J gene end by 0 bases; junction bases not matched to a gene: 5. From germline, CDR1 is MNHEY and CDR2 SVGAGI. The CDR3 nucleotides are TGTGCCAGCACCCCTACTAGCGGGAGCTCCTACGAGCAGTACTTC. This sequence encodes CASTPTSGSSYEQYF.

This clone showed up just once. This CDR3 reads CASSILGSANTGELFF. In DNA, the CDR3 is TGTGCCAGTAGTATATTAGGTAGCGCCAACACCGGGGAGCTGTTTTTT. The chain joins TRBV19 to TRBJ2-2, with TRBD2 as a possible D gene (5 bases). The CDR3 consists of 16 residues. Trimming stripped 2 bases from V and 2 bases from J, with 12 bases between. Germline CDR1 and CDR2: LNHDA and SQIVND (reference sequence).

The chain joins TRBV9 to TRBJ1-4; possibly TRBD1 for D (6 bases). The CDR3 is made up of 15 amino acids. The germline V gene has CDR1 SGDLS and CDR2 YYNGEE. V was pared by 0 bases and J by 10 bases, with 16 bases between. CDR3 residues: CASSVATGKAVKLFF. The CDR3, as DNA: TGTGCCAGCAGCGTAGCTACAGGGAAGGCAGTAAAACTGTTTTTT.

This sequence joins TRBV10-1 and TRBJ2-5; D not resolved. The CDR3 extends over 15 amino acids. The germline V gene encodes CDR1 WNHNN and CDR2 SYGVQD (reference sequence). Trimming cost V 2 bases and J 4 bases, with 14 bases left between them. The CDR3 DNA sequence: TGCGCCAGCAGTGAGGGTCTTAGTTTCGGAGAGACCCAGTACTTC. Its translation is CASSEGLSFGETQYF.

V is TRBV28 and J is TRBJ1-2, with D unclear. This CDR3 spans 12 amino acids. Germline V CDR1 and CDR2: MDHEN, SYDVKM. V lost 3 bases and J 7 bases, leaving 9 bases between the germline ends. The CDR3 region has the DNA TGTGCCAGCAGTTTGAGAGGTATTGGCTACACCTTC. Translating it yields CASSLRGIGYTF.

The chain combines TRBV28 with TRBJ1-5; D possibly corresponds to TRBD1 (5 bases). V lost 5 bases to trimming and J lost 4 bases, with 24 bases between them. Germline CDR1 reads MDHEN; CDR2 reads SYDVKM. The CDR3 consists of 18 residues. The CDR3: CASSAPGIDSTINQPQHF. In nucleotides, the CDR3 is TGTGCCAGCAGTGCCCCTGGGATCGACAGTACAATAAATCAGCCCCAGCATTTT.